This T cell receptor beta chain was identified during a study of blood T cell repertoires in COVID-19. TCRdb's table, derived via immunoSEQ multiplex PCR, lists solely in-frame clones and lacks some. The repertoire includes about 270,000 clones, approximately 88% of them detected once, and just under 1% sits in the top ten. The CDR3 is 14 residues long. Per the germline V gene, CDR1 is SNHLY and CDR2 is FYNNEI. V gave up 7 bases and J gave up 1 base, with 14 bases separating them. This chain connects TRBV2 to TRBJ2-7; a weak D match, TRBD2 (6 bases). The sequenced sample consisted of PBMCs or T cells enriched from blood (not recorded which). This clonotype was obtained from a woman between 25 and 40 years old who had recovered from COVID-19. The CDR3 spells CASNDYRGSYEQYF. The CDR3 DNA reads as TGTGCCAGCAATGACTACCGGGGGTCCTACGAGCAGTACTTC.